The 4 T cell receptor beta chains presented below share a single source sample, sequenced in a study of T cells in Graves' hyperthyroidism and ophthalmopathy. Template material for amplifying TCR beta CDR3 regions consisted of RNA transcripts. First-round RT-PCR targeting the TCR CDR3 was performed with the HTBI primer set. TCRdb analysed the multiplex PCR reads with MiXCR anew, one entry per CDR3 protein. The table records hundreds of thousands of distinct CDR3 sequences, about 14% of them present only once. Sequencing was carried out using blood. The source is a woman in her fifties or sixties with Graves' ophthalmopathy.

This clonotype was seen at least ten times. V is TRBV7-2 and J is TRBJ2-7; 7 nucleotides line up with TRBD2. From germline, CDR1 is SGHTA and CDR2 FQGNSA. CDR3 size: 15 residues. The J segment lost 3 bases and the V segment lost 0 bases, leaving 5 bases of the junction unmatched. The CDR3 DNA follows: TGTGCCAGCAGCTTAGCGTCGCGGGAGATCTACGAGCAGTACTTC. Translating gives CASSLASREIYEQYF.

Many counts were recorded for this clonotype. The rearrangement links TRBV27 to TRBJ1-6, with 7 bases fitting TRBD1. CDR3 size: 16 residues. Trimming at V came to 6 bases and at J to 5 bases, leaving 10 bases not matched to a gene. The germline V gene has CDR1 MNHEY and CDR2 SMNVEV (reference sequence). The CDR3 reads CASRKQGPVDNSPLHF. In DNA, the CDR3 is TGTGCCAGCAGAAAACAGGGGCCAGTGGATAATTCACCCCTCCACTTT.

This clonotype came up many times. The chain recombines TRBV7-3 with TRBJ2-1; 11 bases agree with TRBD2. The CDR3 sequence is 14 residues long. Per the germline V gene, CDR1 is SGHTA and CDR2 is FQGTGA. Trimming took 6 bases from V and 4 from J; bases not matched to a gene: 2. The CDR3 DNA reads TGTGCCAGCAGTGGGACTAGCGGTTACAATGAGCAGTTCTTC. Amino acid sequence: CASSGTSGYNEQFF. The full variable domain, completed using reference TRBV7-3 and TRBJ2-1, is GAGVSQTPSNKVTEKGKYVELRCDPISGHTALYWYRQSLGQGPEFLIYFQGTGAADDSGLPNDRFFAVRPEGSVSTLKIQRTERGDSAVYLCASSGTSGYNEQFFGPGTRLTVL.

This clonotype has ten or more counts. This chain links TRBV7-2 with TRBJ1-1, with TRBD1 identical over 10 bases. The germline V gene has CDR1 SGHTA and CDR2 FQGNSA. V shed 5 bases, J shed 6 bases, and the junction held 9 bases outside the gene matches. This CDR3 spans 15 amino acids. The CDR3 sequence is CASSNWDRGGPEAFF. CDR3 DNA sequence: TGTGCCAGCAGCAACTGGGACAGGGGAGGACCTGAAGCTTTCTTT.